The 15 T cell receptor beta chains presented below share a single source sample, sequenced in a study of cytomegalovirus exposure and HLA in healthy donors. The PCR was carried out with 60 Vbeta primers and 13 Jbeta primers. Generated by immunoSEQ multiplex PCR, the TCRdb table keeps only in-frame clones and is missing some. Among about 160,000 clones, approximately 88% were seen once, and the ten largest hold about 0.9%. The sequencing input was PBMCs. Receptor source: a woman aged 30 to 39 in good health and CMV-seronegative.

The rearrangement uses TRBV10-3 and TRBJ1-1; tentatively, D is TRBD1 (6 bases). V was trimmed by 6 bases and J by 1 base, leaving 15 bases between them. The germline CDR1 and CDR2 sequences are ENHRY and SYGVKD. This CDR3 region has 15 residues. CDR3 DNA: TGTGCCATCAGACTACAGGGTTCTACGAACACTGAAGCTTTCTTT. Its translation: CAIRLQGSTNTEAFF.

Here the CDR3 reads CASSLDPTGGYGYTF. As DNA, the CDR3 is TGCGCCAGCAGCTTGGATCCCACAGGGGGCTATGGCTACACCTTC. The V call is TRBV5-1, the J call TRBJ1-2; 8 nucleotides line up with TRBD1. Per germline, CDR1 SGHRS and CDR2 YFSETQ. The CDR3 totals 15 residues. Unmatched junction bases numbered 5, after V lost 0 bases and J lost 4 bases.

V usage is TRBV7-9 and J usage is TRBJ1-4; D is possibly TRBD1 (6 bases). Germline CDR1 is SEHNR and CDR2 is FQNEAQ (reference sequence). CDR3 length: 14 residues. V was trimmed by 5 bases and J by 7 bases, leaving 14 bases between them. The CDR3 spells CASSLTGLVEKLFF. For the CDR3, the DNA is TGTGCCAGCAGCCTCACAGGGTTGGTTGAAAAACTGTTTTTT.

The chain has TRBV5-1 and TRBJ1-4, with D unresolved. Germline V gives CDR1 SGHRS, CDR2 YFSETQ. The length of the CDR3 is 13 residues. Trimming pared 0 bases from V and 8 bases from J, leaving 8 bases between. The CDR3 DNA reads TGCGCCAGCAGCTTGGAGACACGGGAAAAACTGTTTTTT. It specifies CASSLETREKLFF. The complete variable domain, with remaining parts taken from reference TRBV5-1 and TRBJ1-4, reads KAGVTQTPRYLIKTRGQQVTLSCSPISGHRSVSWYQQTPGQGLQFLFEYFSETQRNKGNFPGRFSGRQFSNSRSEMNVSTLELGDSALYLCASSLETREKLFFGSGTQLSVL.

The chain is built from TRBV6-1 and TRBJ2-1; tentative D call: TRBD2 (6 bases). The CDR3 sequence is 15 residues long. Per the germline V gene, CDR1 is MNHNS and CDR2 is SASEGT. Trimming shortened V by 5 bases and J by 0 bases, and 11 bases separated the two germline ends. In DNA, the CDR3 is TGTGCCAGCAGTCTTAGCGGAAGCTCCTACAATGAGCAGTTCTTC. This codes for CASSLSGSSYNEQFF.

The CDR3 is CASSMAGLYEQYF. CDR3 coding DNA: TGTGCCAGCAGTATGGCGGGGCTATACGAGCAGTACTTC. The rearrangement uses TRBV4-2 and TRBJ2-7; tentative D call: TRBD2 (6 bases). This CDR3 has 13 amino acids. Germline assignment: CDR1 LGHNA and CDR2 YNFKEQ. Trimming left V 6 bases short and J 4 bases short, with 13 bases between.

Notes on this clone: Other DNA sequences within the sample encode an identical CDR3. The rearrangement links TRBV5-1 to TRBJ2-5; no clear D gene. CDR1 SGHRS and CDR2 YFSETQ come from the germline V gene. The CDR3 covers 13 residues. Trimming cost V 0 bases and J 5 bases, with 8 bases left between them. CDR3 in DNA: TGCGCCAGCAGCTTGGTCGGTGAGGAGACCCAGTACTTC. Translating gives CASSLVGEETQYF.

This rearrangement joins TRBV5-4 to TRBJ2-7; 9 bases agree with TRBD1. Germline V gene data show CDR1 as SGHNT and CDR2 as YYREEE (reference sequence). The CDR3 has 14 amino acids. Germline trimming cut 4 bases from V and 6 bases from J; bases unmatched to any gene: 8. CDR3 sequence (DNA): TGTGCCAGCAGCCAGGGACAGGGAAGGGCCGAGCAGTACTTC. Its translation is CASSQGQGRAEQYF.

The chain couples TRBV28 to TRBJ2-1; D possibly corresponds to TRBD2 (6 bases). The germline V gene has CDR1 MDHEN and CDR2 SYDVKM. The CDR3 contains 16 residues. V lost 3 bases to trimming and J lost 0 bases, with 12 bases between them. CDR3 loop: CASSFGGVSSYNEQFF. In DNA form, the CDR3 reads TGTGCCAGCAGTTTCGGCGGGGTGAGCTCCTACAATGAGCAGTTCTTC. The complete variable domain, with remaining parts taken from reference TRBV28 and TRBJ2-1, reads DVKVTQSSRYLVKRTGEKVFLECVQDMDHENMFWYRQDPGLGLRLIYFSYDVKMKEKGDIPEGYSVSREKKERFSLILESASTNQTSMYLCASSFGGVSSYNEQFFGPGTRLTVL.

The CDR3 DNA reads TGCGCCAGCAGAAACACTCAGGGGGAAGCTTTCTTT. Amino acids: CASRNTQGEAFF. This chain joins TRBV10-1 and TRBJ1-1; possibly TRBD1 for D (6 bases). Trimming cost V 6 bases and J 8 bases, with 13 bases left between them. CDR3 length: 12 residues. Germline V gene data show CDR1 as WNHNN and CDR2 as SYGVQD (reference sequence).

The chain joins TRBV6-1 to TRBJ2-1; TRBD2 aligns across 7 bases. CDR1 is MNHNS, CDR2 SASEGT, per germline. The CDR3 runs to 14 residues. V lost 11 bases to trimming and J lost 6 bases; unmatched junction nucleotides: 13. The CDR3 is CAGGVEVRGNEQFF. In DNA form, the CDR3 reads TGTGCCGGGGGGGTGGAGGTGCGGGGCAATGAGCAGTTCTTC.

This clone was observed a handful of times. The chain has TRBV7-9 and TRBJ1-1; D unresolved. CDR1 is SEHNR and CDR2 is FQNEAQ in the germline V gene (reference sequence). The CDR3 contains 13 residues. Trimming pared 1 base from V and 6 bases from J, leaving 9 bases between. CDR3 DNA: TGTGCCAGCAGCTTAGGGGTGAGGGCTGAAGCTTTCTTT. It yields the protein CASSLGVRAEAFF. The complete variable domain, with remaining parts taken from reference TRBV7-9 and TRBJ1-1, reads DTGVSQNPRHKITKRGQNVTFRCDPISEHNRLYWYRQTLGQGPEFLTYFQNEAQLEKSRLLSDRFSAERPKGSFSTLEIQRTEQGDSAMYLCASSLGVRAEAFFGQGTRLTVV.

The CDR3 loop reads CASSLRGSWNQPQHF. The CDR3 nucleotides read TGTGCCAGCAGCTTGCGAGGTAGTTGGAATCAGCCCCAGCATTTT. The chain couples TRBV5-5 to TRBJ1-5; D is unresolved. V dropped 1 base and J dropped 4 bases, with 12 bases sitting between them. CDR3 length equals 15 residues. The germline gives CDR1 SGHKS, CDR2 YYEKEE (reference sequence).

The chain uses TRBV9 and TRBJ1-1; a possible D gene is TRBD1 (6 bases). The V gene lost 2 bases and the J gene lost 5 bases, with 19 bases spanning the gap. The CDR3 contains 16 residues. CDR1 and CDR2 from the germline V gene are SGDLS and YYNGEE. In nucleotides, the CDR3 is TGTGCCAGCAGCGTGGGCTTAGCCAGGGGAGAGACTGAAGCTTTCTTT. Translation gives CASSVGLARGETEAFF.

The V gene is TRBV4-1, the J gene TRBJ2-1; maybe TRBD2 (7 bases). Germline loops: CDR1 MGHRA, CDR2 YSYEKL. This CDR3 has 16 amino acids. Trimming took 0 bases from V and 6 from J, leaving 15 bases between them. In DNA form, the CDR3 reads TGCGCCAGCAGCCAAGAAGGGGGGAGGGCCTTCAATGAGCAGTTCTTC. It specifies CASSQEGGRAFNEQFF.